The source of this T cell receptor (beta chain) is a study of OX40 agonist ivuxolimab in advanced cancers. The wider study: The dose-escalation cohort was approximately 85% male, with a mean age of about 56 years, ranging about 23 to 79. Antecedent anti-PD-1, anti-PD-L1 or anti-CTLA-4 therapy was permissible, with roughly 36% having received some. The study, taken as a whole, reports: The average count of expanded clones was higher among CD8+ T cells than among CD4+.

Germline V gives CDR1 MGHRA, CDR2 YSYEKL. This CDR3 is built from 13 residues. The V and J ends lost 1 base and 0 bases respectively, with 3 bases between them. TCRdb's copy holds only in-frame clones and misses some; the assay was immunoSEQ multiplex PCR. The sample includes fewer than 30,000 clones, 70% to 90% seen only once; the top ten take roughly a fifth. Note on this clone: Its matching antigen is unknown.

The chain uses TRBV4-1 and TRBJ1-1, with D hard to call. This sequence originates from an adult with an advanced solid tumor such as melanoma, head and neck, liver or kidney cancer. Sequenced here: CD4+ or CD8+ T cells sorted from blood, sampled in a trial of the OX40 agonist ivuxolimab. The CDR3 DNA reads as TGCGCCAGCAGCCAAGGGATGAACACTGAAGCTTTCTTT. Amino acids: CASSQGMNTEAFF.